Presented here are 27 T cell receptor beta chains from one specimen sequenced in a study of blood T cell repertoires in COVID-19. Measured with immunoSEQ multiplex PCR; TCRdb has only the in-frame clones, and not every one. The table includes about 480,000 clones, around 89% detected once. The sequenced sample was peripheral blood. Source of these receptors: a woman between 45 and 65 years old with COVID-19, enrolled during active disease.

The rearrangement uses TRBV6-4 and TRBJ1-2, with unresolved D. CDR1 is MRHNA and CDR2 is SNTAGT in the germline V gene. Trimming shortened V by 0 bases and J by 7 bases, and 6 bases separated the two germline ends. This CDR3 has 12 amino acids. The CDR3 region is CASSDSGSGYTF. As DNA, the CDR3 is TGTGCCAGCAGTGACTCGGGCTCTGGCTACACCTTC.

The chain carries TRBV10-3 and TRBJ2-7; 11 bases are shared with TRBD2. This CDR3 contains 14 residues. CDR1 and CDR2 from the germline V gene are ENHRY and SYGVKD. Unmatched junction bases numbered 7, after V lost 8 bases and J lost 4 bases. In nucleotides, the CDR3 is TGTGCCATCCGAGCTAGCGGGGGGAGGTACGAGCAGTACTTC. Translating gives CAIRASGGRYEQYF.

This clone was seen only a few times. The chain carries TRBV6-1 and TRBJ1-6; 9 positions agree with TRBD1. The CDR3 is 17 amino acids. Unmatched junction bases numbered 4, after V lost 4 bases and J lost 0 bases. The germline V gene has CDR1 MNHNS and CDR2 SASEGT. The CDR3 region is CASSAGQGPSYNSPLHF. The CDR3, as DNA: TGTGCCAGCAGTGCAGGACAGGGGCCCTCCTATAATTCACCCCTCCACTTT.

The CDR3 protein is CASSYPRSLAGEETQYF. The DNA of the CDR3 is TGTGCCAGCAGCTACCCAAGGAGTTTGGCGGGGGAAGAGACCCAGTACTTC. This rearrangement joins TRBV7-9 to TRBJ2-5; 7 bases align to TRBD2. The germline CDR1 and CDR2 sequences are SEHNR and FQNEAQ (reference sequence). There are 17 residues in the CDR3. V lost 4 bases, J lost 3 bases, and 14 bases stayed unmatched.

The chain employs TRBV6-5 and TRBJ2-6, with a weak D call TRBD2 (5 bases). Per the germline V gene, CDR1 is MNHEY and CDR2 is SVGAGI. The CDR3 is made up of 16 amino acids. Trimming took 0 bases from V and 2 from J, leaving 8 bases between them. The CDR3 protein is CASSYSTTPGANVLTF. In DNA, the CDR3 is TGTGCCAGCAGTTACTCGACTACACCTGGGGCCAACGTCCTGACTTTC.

The V and J genes are TRBV5-1 and TRBJ2-1, with D perhaps TRBD2 (6 bases). The CDR3 loop spans 14 amino acids. Trimming removed 4 bases at V and 8 bases at J, with 16 bases between. Per germline, CDR1 SGHRS and CDR2 YFSETQ. The CDR3 DNA reads TGCGCCAGCAGCCCCGGGGGAGCCGGGGATGAGCAGTTCTTC. Translating gives CASSPGGAGDEQFF.

This clone appeared a single time. This chain connects TRBV10-1 to TRBJ2-7; 9 bases are a match to TRBD1. The CDR3 is made up of 15 amino acids. V lost 8 bases to trimming and J lost 3 bases; unmatched junction nucleotides: 11. Germline lookup yields CDR1 WNHNN and CDR2 SYGVQD (reference sequence). The DNA of the CDR3 is TGCGCCAGCGGCCTGAGGGACAGGGTGGTCTACGAGCAGTACTTC. Translation: CASGLRDRVVYEQYF.

The rearrangement uses TRBV11-2 and TRBJ2-4; 9 nucleotides line up with TRBD1. Germline values: CDR1 SGHAT, CDR2 FQNNGV. CDR3 length: 16 residues. V trimming: 5 bases; J trimming: 8 bases; junction bases outside the gene matches: 13. CDR3 nucleotide sequence: TGTGCCAGCAGCGTGATAGCCCGGGACAGGGACCACATTCAGTACTTC. Its protein is CASSVIARDRDHIQYF.

The CDR3 spells CSASSRLAGTYEQYF. The DNA of the CDR3 is TGCAGTGCCAGTAGTAGACTAGCGGGCACCTACGAGCAGTACTTC. This rearrangement joins TRBV20-1 to TRBJ2-7; 10 bases match TRBD2. The CDR3 totals 15 residues. Germline V gene sequence: CDR1 DFQATT, CDR2 SNEGSKA (reference sequence). Trimming at V came to 6 bases and at J to 2 bases, leaving 10 bases not matched to a gene.

The chain uses TRBV6-5 and TRBJ1-6; the match to TRBD1 covers 9 bases. J lost 10 bases, V lost 5 bases, and 9 bases had no gene match. The CDR3 loop spans 15 amino acids. In germline, CDR1 is MNHEY, CDR2 SVGAGI. CDR3 DNA sequence: TGTGCCAGCAGTACAACGACAGGGGGTGACTCACCCCTCCACTTT. It translates to CASSTTTGGDSPLHF.

The V and J genes are TRBV7-9 and TRBJ2-1, with 8 bases fitting TRBD1. Germline CDR1 SEHNR, CDR2 FQNEAQ (reference sequence). The V segment lost 5 bases and the J segment 6 bases; nucleotides outside the gene matches: 0. The length of the CDR3 is 12 residues. The CDR3 DNA is TGTGCCAGCAGCGGACAGGGCAATGAGCAGTTCTTC. Translation gives CASSGQGNEQFF.

The chain uses TRBV3-1 (or the pseudogene TRBV3-2) and TRBJ1-4; D might be TRBD1 (6 bases). V dropped 0 bases and J dropped 8 bases, with 16 bases sitting between them. The CDR3 extends over 16 amino acids. Germline CDR1 reads LGHDT; CDR2 reads YNNKEL (reference sequence). The CDR3 spells CASSQDWGRGGEKLFF. DNA for the CDR3: TGTGCCAGCAGCCAAGATTGGGGGCGAGGAGGAGAAAAACTGTTTTTT.

The chain combines TRBV2 with TRBJ1-4; 10 nucleotides match TRBD1. Per germline, CDR1 SNHLY and CDR2 FYNNEI. The CDR3 covers 14 residues. The trim removed 6 bases at V and 2 bases at J, leaving 0 bases unmatched. Here the CDR3 reads CASRDRGTNEKLFF. The CDR3 DNA sequence: TGTGCCAGCAGGGACAGGGGGACTAATGAAAAACTGTTTTTT.

The rearrangement joins TRBV11-2 to TRBJ2-3, with D possibly being TRBD1 (5 bases). Trimming took 5 bases from V and 9 from J, leaving 12 bases between them. The CDR3 consists of 12 residues. CDR1 SGHAT and CDR2 FQNNGV come from the germline V gene. The CDR3 is CASSPTRGTQYF. CDR3 DNA sequence: TGTGCCAGCAGCCCTACAAGGGGAACGCAGTATTTT.

This sequence joins TRBV2 and TRBJ2-3, with 9 positions matching TRBD1. Trimming cost V 10 bases and J 2 bases; bases outside gene matches: 10. Germline values: CDR1 SNHLY, CDR2 FYNNEI. This CDR3 spans 15 amino acids. In DNA, the CDR3 is TGTGCCATCCTTCCACAGGGGGCCTACACAGATACGCAGTATTTT. Encoded protein: CAILPQGAYTDTQYF.

This sequence joins TRBV11-1 and TRBJ1-6; perhaps TRBD1 as D (6 bases). In germline, CDR1 is SGHAT, CDR2 FQDESV (reference sequence). CDR3 length: 15 residues. Deletions cut 4 bases from V and 10 bases from J, with 17 bases between. CDR3 nucleotides: TGTGCCAGCAGCTCCGGTGGAGGGGGGGAGTCACCCCTCCACTTT. Residues: CASSSGGGGESPLHF.

The rearrangement joins TRBV5-1 to TRBJ2-7; 8 bases map to TRBD1. Germline-derived CDR1 and CDR2 are SGHRS and YFSETQ. This CDR3 is built from 14 residues. J was trimmed by 2 bases and V by 0 bases; bases with no gene match: 1. The CDR3 is CASSLGDRTYEQYF. The CDR3 coding sequence is TGCGCCAGCAGCTTGGGGGACAGGACCTACGAGCAGTACTTC. The variable domain in full, with the rest retrieved from reference TRBV5-1 and TRBJ2-7, is KAGVTQTPRYLIKTRGQQVTLSCSPISGHRSVSWYQQTPGQGLQFLFEYFSETQRNKGNFPGRFSGRQFSNSRSEMNVSTLELGDSALYLCASSLGDRTYEQYFGPGTRLTVT.

This chain uses TRBV6-6 with TRBJ1-2; D unresolved. Germline CDR1 and CDR2: MNHNY and SVGAGI (reference sequence). V gave up 0 bases and J gave up 2 bases, with 10 bases separating them. This CDR3 comprises 15 residues. The CDR3, as DNA: TGTGCCAGCAGTTACTCGACAAGGCAAAACTATGGCTACACCTTC. Protein sequence: CASSYSTRQNYGYTF.

This clone has a single count. This chain's CDR3 is CSARHGKGYTF. DNA of the CDR3: TGCAGTGCTAGGCACGGGAAGGGCTACACCTTC. The chain joins TRBV20-1 to TRBJ1-2; D gene ambiguous. Trimming stripped 3 bases from V and 8 bases from J, with 10 bases between. The CDR3 is made up of 11 amino acids. Per the germline V gene, CDR1 is DFQATT and CDR2 is SNEGSKA (reference sequence).

V and J are TRBV5-1 and TRBJ1-2; D remains unclear. The CDR3 has 15 amino acids. Germline V CDR1 and CDR2: SGHRS, YFSETQ. V lost 4 bases and J 4 bases, leaving 17 bases between the germline ends. The CDR3, as DNA: TGCGCCAGCAGCCCCGCGGGCCCGGACCCCTATGGCTACACCTTC. As protein: CASSPAGPDPYGYTF.

Concerning this clone itself: One junction end disagrees with the germline gene, perhaps due to a read error. J is TRBJ1-1 and V is TRBV25-1; D possibly corresponds to TRBD1 (5 bases). This CDR3 has 13 residues. Germline assignment: CDR1 MGHDK and CDR2 SYGVNS. The CDR3 spells CASSELGGADAFF. The CDR3 DNA is TGTGCCAGCAGTGAATTAGGTGGGGCTGATGCTTTCTTT.

This chain uses TRBV7-2 with TRBJ1-3; D may be TRBD1 (6 bases). The CDR3 totals 15 residues. Per the germline V gene, CDR1 is SGHTA and CDR2 is FQGNSA. Trimming stripped 6 bases from V and 2 bases from J, with 14 bases between. Here the CDR3 reads CASRFRTVTGNTIYF. The CDR3 DNA sequence: TGTGCCAGCAGATTCCGGACAGTCACTGGAAACACCATATATTTT.

The V gene is TRBV4-1, the J gene TRBJ1-4; 7 bases are shared with TRBD1. The length of the CDR3 is 17 residues. Germline V gene data show CDR1 as MGHRA and CDR2 as YSYEKL. The junction had 13 bases not matched to a gene; V was cut back by 3 bases and J by 6 bases. For the CDR3, the DNA is TGCGCCAGCAGCCAGATCCGATCCGGGACAGCGTATGAAAAACTGTTTTTT. Translation gives CASSQIRSGTAYEKLFF.

The chain has TRBV5-1 and TRBJ2-2; TRBD1 aligns across 8 bases. This CDR3 comprises 15 residues. Germline V gene data show CDR1 as SGHRS and CDR2 as YFSETQ. Trimming at V came to 2 bases and at J to 4 bases, leaving 4 bases not matched to a gene. CDR3 nucleotides: TGCGCCAGCAGCTTCCGGACAGGGAGCACCGGGGAGCTGTTTTTT. It yields the protein CASSFRTGSTGELFF.

This clone has only one observation. The chain is built from TRBV6-5 and TRBJ1-3; TRBD1 might be the D (6 bases). The V and J ends lost 4 bases and 4 bases respectively, with 11 bases between them. The germline V gene has CDR1 MNHEY and CDR2 SVGAGI. The CDR3 is made up of 14 amino acids. CDR3 protein: CASSSTGLGNTIYF. The CDR3 DNA is TGTGCCAGCAGTTCAACAGGGCTCGGAAACACCATATATTTT.

This clone was seen just once. The chain links TRBV5-1 to TRBJ2-3, with D unclear. The germline V and J ends were trimmed by 3 bases and 6 bases, with 14 bases remaining between them. The CDR3 totals 14 residues. Germline loops: CDR1 SGHRS, CDR2 YFSETQ. The CDR3 DNA sequence: TGCGCCAGCAGCTACGTTTCTGCGTCCGATACGCAGTATTTT. Protein: CASSYVSASDTQYF.

This clone came up once. The gene calls are TRBV2 and TRBJ2-1; TRBD2 agrees at 8 bases. V lost 2 bases, J lost 4 bases, and 7 bases stayed unmatched. CDR1 and CDR2 from the germline V gene are SNHLY and FYNNEI. This CDR3 spans 16 amino acids. The CDR3 sequence: CASSEFSGESYNEQFF. The CDR3 DNA reads TGTGCCAGCAGTGAATTTAGCGGGGAATCGTACAATGAGCAGTTCTTC.